This T cell receptor beta chain was captured by sequencing in a study of blood T cell repertoires in COVID-19 (TCRdb year 2020). In the study overall: Samples from collaborators originated in the United States, Italy and Spain and spanned both the acute and convalescent phases of COVID-19. The prospective study material was composed of cDNA or gDNA derived from T cells, B-cell-depleted T cells, or PBMCs. The dataset comprised deeply sampled blood TCRbeta repertoires from subjects exposed to, actively infected with, or recovered from COVID-19. The repertoires were made available in a free public database intended to serve as a resource for research on the immune response to SARS-CoV-2. Samples came from the ongoing ImmuneRACE study (first 160 participants) plus 1,254 subjects from 6 global collaborators. Nearly every sample came with metadata listing a de-identified subject ID, COVID-19 status, age in years and sex. Where available, HLA class I and class II types were obtained from metadata supplied by the sample provider rather than from assay-based typing.

The immunoSEQ Assay, a bias-controlled multiplex PCR, was used to amplify TCRbeta CDR3 regions from genomic DNA. Per the original workflow: The number of nucleated cells in each sample was estimated by amplification of reference gene primers within the assay. To quantify the absolute abundance of each unique TCRbeta CDR3 rearrangement, sequence reads were collapsed and filtered. For each sample, productive Simpson clonality was calculated as the square root of Simpson's diversity index across productive rearrangements. Imported from immuneACCESS, the table was reduced by TCRdb to in-frame sequences with V and J called. These copies leave out some clones; in studies compared against another copy, an unresolved V gene accounts for under half, and the cause of the remainder is not known. V and J calls and clone size are as listed in that table; D and trimming were resolved from the DNA. In all, the sample holds 350,000 or so clones, and approximately 91% of those were seen once. The ten largest account for over 1% of the sample.

Looking up the germline V gene (reference sequence) yields CDR1 LGHDT and CDR2 YNNKEL. V drops 0 bases and J drops 3 bases, leaving 3 bases in between. Reading from cysteine to phenylalanine, the CDR3 counts 12 amino acids. Only the CDR3 portion is preserved as DNA: 36 bases, with reading frame beginning at the first base. This clone has just one count. The antigen this receptor binds is unknown. No per-base quality is available; no much larger clone lies one base away. The same CDR3 is also encoded by other DNA sequences in this sample. Participants in the prospective study were aged roughly 18 to 89 years, lived in under 30 United States geographic areas, and enrolled through a virtual design. Cohort assignment in the prospective study relied on participant-reported clinical history from a screening survey and a study questionnaire. Exposed participants were defined as having been in contact with someone with a PCR-confirmed or clinician-diagnosed COVID-19 case within 2 weeks of study entry. In the prospective study, mobile phlebotomists collected whole blood, serum and a nasopharyngeal or oropharyngeal swab from each participant. Prospective study participants could optionally give additional blood draws and questionnaires over a roughly two-month period. Blood samples from the prospective study were shipped frozen or at room temperature prior to DNA extraction.

Summary of the overall study and its limitations: The amount of clinical and demographic metadata varied by source and participant and was provided uncurated.

The receptor chain draws on TRBV3-1 (or the pseudogene TRBV3-2) and TRBJ2-7, with the identity of the D gene unclear. The clonotype comes from a woman aged 30 to 39 who had been exposed to COVID-19. The source material was PBMCs or T cells enriched from blood (not recorded which). CDR3 reads: CASSQDIYEQYF. The nucleotide sequence is TGTGCCAGCAGCCAAGACATCTACGAGCAGTACTTC.